Ten or more counts support the clone carrying this T cell receptor beta chain. The data originate from a study of T-cell reconstitution after alpha-beta-depleted transplantation in children. Germline CDR1 SGHRS, CDR2 YFSETQ. CDR3 length: 16 amino acids. J was trimmed by 5 bases and V by 3 bases; bases with no gene match: 6. Unique molecular identifiers were incorporated when the TCRbeta library was constructed. TCRdb independently ran MiXCR on the PCR reads; one entry per CDR3 protein. This table has about 610,000 distinct CDR3 sequences, about 10% appearing once. The material was PBMCs from the stem cell graft donor, obtained from the stem cell graft. V and J are TRBV5-1 and TRBJ2-3; the match to TRBD2 covers 13 bases. The clonotype originates from a human donor who donated a stem cell graft to a child with acute myeloid leukemia. The CDR3 spells CASSSGLAGDLDTQYF. The CDR3, as DNA: TGCGCCAGCAGCTCCGGACTAGCGGGAGACCTAGATACGCAGTATTTT.